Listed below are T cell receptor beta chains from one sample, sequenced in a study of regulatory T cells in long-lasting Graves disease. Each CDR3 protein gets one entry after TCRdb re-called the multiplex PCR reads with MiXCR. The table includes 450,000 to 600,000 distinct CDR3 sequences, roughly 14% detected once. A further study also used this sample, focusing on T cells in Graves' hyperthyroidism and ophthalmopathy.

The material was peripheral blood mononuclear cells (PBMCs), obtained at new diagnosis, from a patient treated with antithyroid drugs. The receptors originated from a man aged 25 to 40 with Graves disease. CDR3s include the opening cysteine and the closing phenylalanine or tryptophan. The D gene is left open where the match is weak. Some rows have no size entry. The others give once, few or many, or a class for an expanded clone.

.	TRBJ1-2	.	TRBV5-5	CASSLPGNYGYTF	TGTGCCAGCAGCTTACCAGGAAACTATGGCTACACCTTC
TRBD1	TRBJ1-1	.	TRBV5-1	CASGPGQGNTEAFF	TGCGCCAGCGGCCCGGGACAGGGGAACACTGAAGCTTTCTTT
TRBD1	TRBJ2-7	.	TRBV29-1	CSVDSGQGATGAGQYF	TGCAGCGTTGATTCGGGACAGGGGGCAACGGGGGCCGGTCAGTACTTC
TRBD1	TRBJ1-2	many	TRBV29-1	CSVVSGGSGYTF	TGCAGCGTTGTATCAGGGGGTTCTGGCTACACCTTC
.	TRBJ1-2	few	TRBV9	CASSADSYGYTF	TGTGCCAGCAGCGCGGACAGCTATGGCTACACCTTC
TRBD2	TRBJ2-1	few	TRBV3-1	CASSPRLAELSEQFF	TGTGCCAGCAGCCCCCGACTAGCGGAGTTAAGCGAGCAGTTCTTC
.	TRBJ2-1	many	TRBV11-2	CASSLELGHSTYNEQFF	TGTGCCAGCAGCTTAGAGCTGGGCCATTCGACCTACAATGAGCAGTTCTTC
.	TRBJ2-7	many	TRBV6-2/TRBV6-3	CASSYSSRSEWEQYF	TGTGCCAGCAGTTACTCGAGTCGGAGCGAGTGGGAGCAGTACTTC
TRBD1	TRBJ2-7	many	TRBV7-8	CASSLPASGTEAQYF	TGTGCCAGCAGCTTACCTGCTTCGGGGACAGAGGCGCAGTACTTC
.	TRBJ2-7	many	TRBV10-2	CASSESGSTYEQYF	TGCGCCAGCAGTGAGTCGGGCAGTACCTACGAGCAGTACTTC
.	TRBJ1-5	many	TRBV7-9	CASSDGTYSNQPQHF	TGTGCCAGCAGCGACGGGACCTATAGCAATCAGCCCCAGCATTTT
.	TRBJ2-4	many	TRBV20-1	CSATPGQSIKNIQYF	TGCAGTGCTACTCCGGGACAATCTATCAAAAACATTCAGTACTTC
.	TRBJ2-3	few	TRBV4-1	CASSPLGLDTQYF	TGCGCCAGCAGCCCCTTGGGTTTGGATACGCAGTATTTT
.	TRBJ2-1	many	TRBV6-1	CASSEAPMGNEQFF	TGTGCCAGCAGTGAAGCCCCCATGGGCAATGAGCAGTTCTTC
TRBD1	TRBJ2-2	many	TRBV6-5	CASSYGTGGPGELFF	TGTGCCAGCAGTTACGGGACAGGGGGACCCGGGGAGCTGTTTTTT
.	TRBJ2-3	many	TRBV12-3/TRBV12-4	CAGAGRETDTQYF	TGTGCCGGTGCGGGGCGGGAAACAGATACGCAGTATTTT
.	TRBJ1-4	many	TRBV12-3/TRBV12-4	CASSSAGLEKLFF	TGTGCCAGCAGTTCGGCAGGACTAGAAAAACTGTTTTTT
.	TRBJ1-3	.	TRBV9	CASSVEQSGNTIYF	TGTGCCAGCAGCGTAGAACAGTCTGGAAACACCATATATTTT
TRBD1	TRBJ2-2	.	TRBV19	CASSRQGFFNTGELFF	TGTGCCAGTAGTCGACAGGGATTTTTTAACACCGGGGAGCTGTTTTTT
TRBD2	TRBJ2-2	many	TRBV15	CATSRGGSGLGATGELFF	TGTGCCACCAGCAGAGGAGGGTCCGGACTAGGCGCCACCGGGGAGCTGTTTTTT
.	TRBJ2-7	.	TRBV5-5	CASSPGGQSYEQYF	TGTGCCAGCAGCCCCGGAGGGCAGTCCTACGAGCAGTACTTC
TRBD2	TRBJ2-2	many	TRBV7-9	CASSGLAGSFTGELFF	TGTGCCAGCAGTGGACTAGCGGGATCGTTCACCGGGGAGCTGTTTTTT
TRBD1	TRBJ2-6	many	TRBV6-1	CATGTGDSGANVLTF	TGTGCCACGGGGACAGGGGACTCTGGGGCCAACGTCCTGACTTTC
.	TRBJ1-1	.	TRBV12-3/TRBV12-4	CASSGGARLNTEAFF	TGTGCCAGCAGTGGGGGGGCCAGGTTGAACACTGAAGCTTTCTTT
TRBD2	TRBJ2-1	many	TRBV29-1	CSVDVTSGRSYNEQFF	TGCAGCGTTGACGTGACTAGCGGGAGATCCTACAATGAGCAGTTCTTC
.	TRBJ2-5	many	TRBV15	CATSRDWGSNLETQYF	TGTGCCACCAGCAGAGATTGGGGGAGTAACCTGGAGACCCAGTACTTC
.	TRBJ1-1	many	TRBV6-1	CASNGFGANTEAFF	TGTGCCAGCAACGGGTTCGGTGCGAACACTGAAGCTTTCTTT
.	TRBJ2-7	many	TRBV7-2	CASSYSTSPNYEQYF	TGTGCCAGCAGCTACTCAACAAGCCCCAACTACGAGCAGTACTTC
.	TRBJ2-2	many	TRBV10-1	CASSEISGYLYTGELFF	TGCGCCAGCAGTGAAATCTCAGGGTATTTGTACACCGGGGAGCTGTTTTTT
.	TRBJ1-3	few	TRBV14	CASSQVTTITGNTIYF	TGTGCCAGCAGCCAAGTTACCACCATTACTGGAAACACCATATATTTT
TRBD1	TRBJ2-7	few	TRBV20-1	CSVHMGLPDRVISDSYEQYF	TGCAGTGTTCATATGGGATTACCGGACAGGGTAATATCGGACTCCTACGAGCAGTACTTC
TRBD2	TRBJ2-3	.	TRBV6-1	CASSQPGLEVLTQYF	TGTGCCAGCAGCCAACCGGGACTAGAAGTTCTCACGCAGTATTTT
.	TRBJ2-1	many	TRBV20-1	CSAGGGMESYNEQFF	TGCAGTGCTGGGGGCGGGATGGAGTCCTACAATGAGCAGTTCTTC
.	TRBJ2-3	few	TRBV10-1	CASTPTGQTTDTQYF	TGCGCCAGCACCCCAACTGGACAGACCACAGATACGCAGTATTTT
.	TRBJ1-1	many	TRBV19	CASSIAGTEAFF	TGTGCCAGTAGTATTGCTGGTACTGAAGCTTTCTTT
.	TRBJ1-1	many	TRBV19	CASSIRGKFWNTEAFF	TGTGCCAGTAGTATTAGGGGAAAGTTTTGGAACACTGAAGCTTTCTTT
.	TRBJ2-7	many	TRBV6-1	CASRGAPHEQYF	TGTGCCAGCAGGGGGGCGCCGCACGAGCAGTACTTC
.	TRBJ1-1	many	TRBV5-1	CASSLASGNTEAFF	TGCGCCAGCAGCTTGGCCTCGGGAAACACTGAAGCTTTCTTT
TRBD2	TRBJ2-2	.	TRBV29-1	CSHSTGGRTGELFF	TGCAGCCACTCAACCGGCGGGAGGACCGGGGAGCTGTTTTTT
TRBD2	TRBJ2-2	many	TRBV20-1	CSARSRGEFSTGELFF	TGCAGTGCTAGATCCCGGGGGGAATTTAGCACCGGGGAGCTGTTTTTT
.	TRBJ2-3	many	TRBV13	CASTQRADTQYF	TGTGCCAGCACCCAGCGGGCGGATACGCAGTATTTT
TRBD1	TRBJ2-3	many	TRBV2	CASMFRDRGFTDTQYF	TGTGCCAGCATGTTCCGGGACAGGGGATTCACAGATACGCAGTATTTT
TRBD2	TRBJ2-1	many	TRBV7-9	CASSHTGTSGTSSYNEQFF	TGTGCCAGCAGCCACACCGGGACTAGCGGGACGAGCTCCTACAATGAGCAGTTCTTC
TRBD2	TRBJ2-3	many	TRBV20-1	CSATGTSGSTDTQYF	TGCAGTGCTACAGGGACTAGCGGGAGCACAGATACGCAGTATTTT
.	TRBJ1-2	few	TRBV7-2	CASREVSGYTF	TGTGCCAGCAGGGAGGTTTCGGGCTACACCTTC
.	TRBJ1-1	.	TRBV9	CASSALRSHGEAFF	TGTGCCAGCAGCGCCCTCAGATCTCACGGTGAAGCTTTCTTT
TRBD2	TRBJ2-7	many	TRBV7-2	CASSLAPPASGISYEQYF	TGTGCCAGCAGCTTAGCGCCCCCCGCTAGCGGGATTTCCTACGAGCAGTACTTC
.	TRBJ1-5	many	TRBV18	CASSPPNQPQHF	TGTGCCAGCAGTCCACCGAATCAGCCCCAGCATTTT
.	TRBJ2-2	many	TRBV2	CASRPTGQTGELFF	TGTGCCAGCAGGCCCACAGGGCAGACCGGGGAGCTGTTTTTT
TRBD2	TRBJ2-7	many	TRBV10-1	CASSESLAAYEQYF	TGCGCCAGCAGTGAGTCTCTAGCGGCCTACGAGCAGTACTTC